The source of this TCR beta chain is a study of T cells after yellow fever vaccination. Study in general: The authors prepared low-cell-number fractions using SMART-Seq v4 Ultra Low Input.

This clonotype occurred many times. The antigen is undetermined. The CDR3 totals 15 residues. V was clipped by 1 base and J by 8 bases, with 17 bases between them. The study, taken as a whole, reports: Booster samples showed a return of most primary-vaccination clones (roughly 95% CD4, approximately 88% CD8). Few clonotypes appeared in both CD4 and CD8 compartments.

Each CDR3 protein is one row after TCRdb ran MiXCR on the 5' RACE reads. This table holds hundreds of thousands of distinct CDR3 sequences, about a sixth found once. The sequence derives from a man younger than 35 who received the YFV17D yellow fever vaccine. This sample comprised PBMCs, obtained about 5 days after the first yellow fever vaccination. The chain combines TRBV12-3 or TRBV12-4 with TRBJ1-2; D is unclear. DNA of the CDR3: TGTGCCAGCAGTTTAGGAAGCGCAGAGGCGAACGGCTACACCTTC. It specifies CASSLGSAEANGYTF.